Reported below is one TCR beta chain. Time point meaning: peripheral blood 6 weeks after treatment start. Diagnoses among patients were locally advanced or metastatic urothelial carcinoma. Trimming left V 3 bases short and J 3 bases short, with 17 bases between. Per germline, CDR1 SGDLS and CDR2 YYNGEE. The CDR3 loop spans 16 amino acids. This specimen belongs to a study of PD-L1 blockade in urothelial cancer. Assay used: immunoSEQ multiplex PCR; TCRdb lists only in-frame clones, some missing. The data show tens of thousands of clones, about 90% seen once. The TCR was taken from a man in his sixties or seventies with urothelial cancer. This sample comprised PBMCs, obtained around atezolizumab (anti-PD-L1) treatment. The chain joins TRBV9 to TRBJ2-3, with D possibly TRBD2 on 6 matching bases. Here the CDR3 reads CASSAGWRDRTDTQYF. The CDR3 region has the DNA TGTGCCAGCAGCGCCGGTTGGCGGGATAGGACAGATACGCAGTATTTT.